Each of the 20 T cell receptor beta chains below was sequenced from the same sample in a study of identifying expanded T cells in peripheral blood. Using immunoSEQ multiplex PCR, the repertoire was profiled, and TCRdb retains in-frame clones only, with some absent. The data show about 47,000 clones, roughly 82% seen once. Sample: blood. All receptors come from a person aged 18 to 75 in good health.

For the CDR3, the DNA is TGCGCCAGCAGCCAAGATCCACCGGGAAGCTTGAATACGCAGTATTTT. Amino acids: CASSQDPPGSLNTQYF. V gene TRBV4-3 combines with J gene TRBJ2-3, with a tentative D call TRBD2 (5 bases). The CDR3 spans 16 residues. The germline V gene has CDR1 LGHNA and CDR2 YSLEER. V shed 0 bases and J shed 7 bases, with 17 bases lying between them.

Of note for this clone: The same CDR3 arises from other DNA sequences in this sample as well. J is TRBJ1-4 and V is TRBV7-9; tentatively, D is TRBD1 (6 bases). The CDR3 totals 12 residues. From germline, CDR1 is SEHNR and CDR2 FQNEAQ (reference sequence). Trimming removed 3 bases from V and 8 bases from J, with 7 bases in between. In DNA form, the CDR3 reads TGTGCCAGCAGCTTGCAGGGGGAAAAACTGTTTTTT. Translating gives CASSLQGEKLFF. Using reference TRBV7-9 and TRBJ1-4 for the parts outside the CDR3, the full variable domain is DTGVSQNPRHKITKRGQNVTFRCDPISEHNRLYWYRQTLGQGPEFLTYFQNEAQLEKSRLLSDRFSAERPKGSFSTLEIQRTEQGDSAMYLCASSLQGEKLFFGSGTQLSVL.

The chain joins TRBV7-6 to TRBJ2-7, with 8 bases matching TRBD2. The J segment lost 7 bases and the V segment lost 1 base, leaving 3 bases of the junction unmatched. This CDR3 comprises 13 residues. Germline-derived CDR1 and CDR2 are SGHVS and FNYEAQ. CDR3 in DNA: TGTGCCAGCAGCTTAGGGAGCGGGGGAGAGCAGTACTTC. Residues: CASSLGSGGEQYF. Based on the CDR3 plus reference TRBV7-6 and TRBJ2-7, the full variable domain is GAGVSQSPRYKVTKRGQDVALRCDPISGHVSLYWYRQALGQGPEFLTYFNYEAQQDKSGLPNDRFSAERPEGSISTLTIQRTEQRDSAMYRCASSLGSGGEQYFGPGTRLTVT.

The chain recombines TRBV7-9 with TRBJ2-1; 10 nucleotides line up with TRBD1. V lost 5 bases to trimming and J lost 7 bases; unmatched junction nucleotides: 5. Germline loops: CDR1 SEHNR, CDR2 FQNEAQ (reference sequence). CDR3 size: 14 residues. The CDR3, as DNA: TGTGCCAGCAGCCCCGGGACAGGGGTGAATGAGCAGTTCTTC. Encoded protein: CASSPGTGVNEQFF.

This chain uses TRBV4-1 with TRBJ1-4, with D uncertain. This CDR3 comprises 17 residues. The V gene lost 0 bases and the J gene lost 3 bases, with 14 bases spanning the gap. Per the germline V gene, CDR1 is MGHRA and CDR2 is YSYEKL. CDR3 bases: TGCGCCAGCAGCCAAGATCGCGGGAGGGCGTCTAATGAAAAACTGTTTTTT. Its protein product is CASSQDRGRASNEKLFF.

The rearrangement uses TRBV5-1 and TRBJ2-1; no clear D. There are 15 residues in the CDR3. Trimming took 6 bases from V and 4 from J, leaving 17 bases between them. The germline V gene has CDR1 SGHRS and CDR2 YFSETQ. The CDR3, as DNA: TGCGCCAGCAAATTGGAGCTGGATTTTTACAATGAGCAGTTCTTC. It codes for CASKLELDFYNEQFF.

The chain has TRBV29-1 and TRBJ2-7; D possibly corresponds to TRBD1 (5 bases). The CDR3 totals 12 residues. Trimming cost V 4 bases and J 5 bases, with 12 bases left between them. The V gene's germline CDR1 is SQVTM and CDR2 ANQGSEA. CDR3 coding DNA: TGCAGCGTTGTCTCAGGGAAGGACGAGCAGTACGTC. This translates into CSVVSGKDEQYV.

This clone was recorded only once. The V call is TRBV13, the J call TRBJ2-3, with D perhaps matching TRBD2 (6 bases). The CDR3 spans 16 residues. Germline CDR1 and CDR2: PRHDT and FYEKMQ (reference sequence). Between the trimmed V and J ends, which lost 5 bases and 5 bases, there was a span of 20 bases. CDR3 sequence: CASSGAVRESGDTQYF. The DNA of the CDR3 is TGTGCCAGCAGCGGTGCAGTACGGGAGAGTGGAGATACGCAGTATTTT.

CDR3 region: CASKGGSRFFEQYF. CDR3 bases: TGTGCCAGCAAGGGAGGTTCTAGATTCTTCGAGCAGTACTTC. The genes are TRBV2 and TRBJ2-7, with D possibly being TRBD2 (6 bases). The V end lost 7 bases, the J end lost 6 bases, and 19 bases lay between the germline ends. From germline, CDR1 is SNHLY and CDR2 FYNNEI. This CDR3 spans 14 amino acids.

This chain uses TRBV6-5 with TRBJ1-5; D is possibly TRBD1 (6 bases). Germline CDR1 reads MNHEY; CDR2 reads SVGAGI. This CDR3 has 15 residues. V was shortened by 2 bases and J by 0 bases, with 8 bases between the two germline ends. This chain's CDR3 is CASSYGQNSNQPQHF. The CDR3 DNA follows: TGTGCCAGCAGTTACGGACAGAATAGCAATCAGCCCCAGCATTTT.

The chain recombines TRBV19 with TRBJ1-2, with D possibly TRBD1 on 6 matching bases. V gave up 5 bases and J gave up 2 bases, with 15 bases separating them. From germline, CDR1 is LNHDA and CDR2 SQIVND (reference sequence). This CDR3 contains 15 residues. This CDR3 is CASSLSGGANYGYTF. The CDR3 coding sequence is TGTGCCAGTAGTCTTAGCGGGGGCGCCAACTATGGCTACACCTTC.

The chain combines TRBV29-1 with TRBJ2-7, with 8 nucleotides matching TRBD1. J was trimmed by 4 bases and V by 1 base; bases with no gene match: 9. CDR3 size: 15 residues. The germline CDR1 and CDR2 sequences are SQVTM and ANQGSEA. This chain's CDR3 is CSVEVSPDREYEQYF. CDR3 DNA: TGCAGCGTTGAAGTGAGTCCGGACAGGGAATACGAGCAGTACTTC.

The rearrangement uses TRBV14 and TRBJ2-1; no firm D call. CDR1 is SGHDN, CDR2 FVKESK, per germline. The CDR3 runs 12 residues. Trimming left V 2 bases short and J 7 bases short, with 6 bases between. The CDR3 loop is CASSQSRNEQFF. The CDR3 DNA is TGTGCCAGCAGCCAATCGCGGAATGAGCAGTTCTTC.

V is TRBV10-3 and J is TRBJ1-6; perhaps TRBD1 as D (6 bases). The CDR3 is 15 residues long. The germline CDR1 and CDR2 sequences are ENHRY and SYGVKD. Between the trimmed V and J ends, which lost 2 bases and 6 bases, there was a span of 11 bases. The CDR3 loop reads CAISERDTLNSPLHF. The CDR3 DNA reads TGTGCCATCAGTGAGCGGGACACACTTAATTCACCCCTCCACTTT.

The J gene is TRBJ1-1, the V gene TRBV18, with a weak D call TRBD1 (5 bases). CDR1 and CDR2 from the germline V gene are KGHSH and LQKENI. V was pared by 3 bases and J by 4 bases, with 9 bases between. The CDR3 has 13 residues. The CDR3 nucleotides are TGTGCCAGCTCACCCGGGGCGGGCACTGAAGCTTTCTTT. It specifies CASSPGAGTEAFF.

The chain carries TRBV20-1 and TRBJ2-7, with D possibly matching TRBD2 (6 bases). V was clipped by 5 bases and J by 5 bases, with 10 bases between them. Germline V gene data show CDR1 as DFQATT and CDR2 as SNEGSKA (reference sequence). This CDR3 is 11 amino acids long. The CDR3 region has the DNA TGCAGTGCTTCTAGCGTCGACGAGCAGTACTTC. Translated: CSASSVDEQYF.

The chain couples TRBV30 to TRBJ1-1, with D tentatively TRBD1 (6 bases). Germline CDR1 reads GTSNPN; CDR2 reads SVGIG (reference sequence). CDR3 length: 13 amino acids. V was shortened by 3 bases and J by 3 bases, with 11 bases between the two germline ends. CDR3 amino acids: CAWSEQGYTEAFF. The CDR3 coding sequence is TGTGCCTGGAGCGAACAGGGTTACACTGAAGCTTTCTTT.

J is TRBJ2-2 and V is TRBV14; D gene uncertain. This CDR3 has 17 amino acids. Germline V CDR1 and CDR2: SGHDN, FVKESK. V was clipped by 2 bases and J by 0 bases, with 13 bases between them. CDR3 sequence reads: CASSQRSWQPNTGELFF. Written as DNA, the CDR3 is TGTGCCAGCAGCCAAAGATCGTGGCAGCCGAACACCGGGGAGCTGTTTTTT.

CDR3 protein: CASSDRDRGLRGYTF. In nucleotides, the CDR3 is TGTGCCAGCAGCGACCGGGACAGGGGGCTAAGAGGCTACACCTTC. This rearrangement joins TRBV9 to TRBJ1-2; 12 nucleotides match TRBD1. Germline values: CDR1 SGDLS, CDR2 YYNGEE. The CDR3 totals 15 residues. Losses at the gene ends were 3 bases for V and 8 bases for J; bases not matched to a gene: 8.

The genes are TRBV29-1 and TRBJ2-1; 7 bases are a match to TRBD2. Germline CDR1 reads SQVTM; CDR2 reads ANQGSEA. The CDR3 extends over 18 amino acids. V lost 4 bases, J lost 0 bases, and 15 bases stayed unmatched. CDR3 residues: CSVARGRGGSGSYNEQFF. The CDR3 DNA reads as TGCAGCGTTGCACGCGGAAGGGGAGGGTCGGGCTCCTACAATGAGCAGTTCTTC.